The 8 T cell receptor beta chains listed next were all sequenced from one sample in a study of regulatory T cells in long-lasting Graves disease. The time point is: newly diagnosed GD, antithyroid drugs for less than 3 months. After RNA was extracted from PBMCs, the TCR library was made from it. To make TCR beta libraries, researchers used iRepertoire HTBI primers and Arm-PCR of CDR3 regions. TCRdb ran MiXCR on the multiplex PCR reads and lists one entry per CDR3 protein. The sample carries approximately 540,000 distinct CDR3 sequences, approximately 12% recorded once. This same sample was also taken into another study, of T cells in Graves' hyperthyroidism and ophthalmopathy.

The material sequenced was peripheral blood mononuclear cells (PBMCs), taken at new diagnosis, from a patient treated with antithyroid drugs. These receptors were taken from a woman in her twenties or thirties with Graves disease.

This clonotype was detected many times. The V and J genes are TRBV20-1 and TRBJ2-2; D is unclear. V was cut by 8 bases and J by 7 bases, with 17 bases left in between. This CDR3 contains 13 residues. CDR1 is DFQATT, CDR2 SNEGSKA, per germline (reference sequence). CDR3 DNA: TGCAGTCAACGCGACCCTGTTGGCGGGGAGCTGTTTTTT. This translates into CSQRDPVGGELFF.

This clonotype appeared a few times. The chain employs TRBV7-9 and TRBJ2-2; D gene uncertain. V was shortened by 7 bases and J by 5 bases, with 5 bases between the two germline ends. This CDR3 is built from 11 residues. Germline loops: CDR1 SEHNR, CDR2 FQNEAQ (reference sequence). The CDR3 nucleotides read TGTGCCAGCATCCGAACCGGGGAGCTGTTTTTT. The encoded protein is CASIRTGELFF.

V and J are TRBV28 and TRBJ1-4, with D uncertain. Germline CDR1 is MDHEN and CDR2 is SYDVKM. Between the trimmed V and J ends, which lost 4 bases and 0 bases, there was a span of 6 bases. The CDR3 consists of 14 residues. CDR3 DNA sequence: TGTGCCAGCAGTTCAGATGCAACTAATGAAAAACTGTTTTTT. It translates to CASSSDATNEKLFF.

This clonotype was counted between two and nine times. V and J are TRBV6-5 and TRBJ1-5; 7 positions agree with TRBD1. The CDR3 length is 18 residues. Losses at the gene ends were 2 bases for V and 0 bases for J; bases not matched to a gene: 10. Germline-derived CDR1 and CDR2 are MNHEY and SVGAGI. The CDR3 loop reads CASSYRMYRGNSNQPQHF. The CDR3 bases are TGTGCCAGCAGTTACCGAATGTACAGGGGCAATAGCAATCAGCCCCAGCATTTT.

This clonotype has just a few counts. The chain has TRBV29-1 and TRBJ2-1, with D possibly TRBD2 on 5 matching bases. This CDR3 comprises 11 residues. CDR1 and CDR2 (germline): SQVTM, ANQGSEA. Between the trimmed V and J ends, which lost 6 bases and 7 bases, there was a span of 10 bases. The CDR3 region is CSVTGNNEQFF. The CDR3 nucleotides are TGCAGCGTGACCGGGAATAATGAGCAGTTCTTC.

This clonotype has at least ten counts. The chain employs TRBV2 and TRBJ1-1, with a tentative D call TRBD1 (5 bases). CDR1 SNHLY and CDR2 FYNNEI come from the germline V gene. V was pared by 1 base and J by 10 bases, with 19 bases between. The CDR3 consists of 15 residues. The CDR3 DNA is TGTGCCAGCAGTGAAGGATTGCCAACAGGCAGGGTAGCTTTCTTT. Its protein product is CASSEGLPTGRVAFF.

This clonotype appeared many times. The chain recombines TRBV6-2 or TRBV6-3 with TRBJ2-3; the D is unclear. V was shortened by 7 bases and J by 2 bases, with 10 bases between the two germline ends. Germline V gene data show CDR1 as MNHEY and CDR2 as SVGEGT. The CDR3 runs to 13 residues. CDR3 nucleotides: TGTGCCAGCACCCTCCAGGACACAGATACGCAGTATTTT. It encodes CASTLQDTDTQYF.

In this sample, this clonotype turned up many times. The chain is built from TRBV6-2 or TRBV6-3 and TRBJ1-1; D gene unclear. The V and J ends lost 6 bases and 0 bases respectively, with 8 bases between them. Germline CDR1 is MNHEY and CDR2 is SVGEGT. This CDR3 comprises 13 residues. This CDR3 reads CASSSTLNTEAFF. The CDR3 DNA sequence: TGTGCCAGCAGCTCGACATTGAACACTGAAGCTTTCTTT.